These T cell receptor beta chains were read from a single sample in a study of response to subunit inactivated influenza vaccine. TCRdb itself ran the RT-PCR reads through MiXCR, one entry per CDR3 protein. Of about 780,000 distinct CDR3 sequences listed, around 18% are singletons. Sequencing was performed on PBMCs from blood, taken more than 4 days after vaccination. These receptors came from a man aged 50-60 years who received an inactivated influenza vaccine. CDR3s include the opening cysteine and the closing phenylalanine or tryptophan. Clone size is given for some rows only: seen once, a few or many times, or a class if the clone is expanded.

>15|TRBV9|NA|TRBJ2-7
CASSVKRTVYYEQYF
>13|TRBV5-5|few|TRBJ1-1
CASSLWRGTEAFF
>15|TRBV4-3|NA|TRBJ2-2
CASSQDIAGSGELFF
>12|TRBV12-3/TRBV12-4|few|TRBJ2-7
CASSSDRREQYF
>16|TRBV12-3/TRBV12-4|few|TRBJ2-7
CASSQAVTSGAHEQYF
>15|TRBV25-1|NA|TRBJ2-1
CASSERLLAYNEQFF
>14|TRBV7-2|NA|TRBJ2-5
CASSLGAREETQYF
>16|TRBV4-2|few|TRBJ2-3
CASSQVGKQRSNTQYF
>13|TRBV6-2/TRBV6-3|NA|TRBJ2-1
CASSPPLLTEQFF
>16|TRBV7-7|NA|TRBJ2-5
CASSIGTALAQETQYF
>14|TRBV6-5|NA|TRBJ2-1
CASSFRGGLNEQFF
>15|TRBV7-2|many|TRBJ2-3
CASSLDGVSTDTQYF
>15|TRBV7-2|few|TRBJ2-2
CASSFLEGITGELFF
>14|TRBV4-3|NA|TRBJ1-3
CASSQDSVGNTIYF
>16|TRBV4-3|few|TRBJ2-6
CASSQDYRVGANVLTF
>13|TRBV20-1|few|TRBJ2-3
CSARWAGTDTQYF
>16|TRBV15|NA|TRBJ2-5
CATSRRSGRQQETQYF
>15|TRBV12-3/TRBV12-4|few|TRBJ1-3
CASNYGTGAGNTIYF
>15|TRBV20-1|NA|TRBJ2-3
CSANGLAGTSDTQYF
>15|TRBV5-8|NA|TRBJ2-5
CASSGGTSQRETQYF
>16|TRBV3-1|NA|TRBJ2-2
CASMPGTRPNTGELFF
>14|TRBV2|NA|TRBJ2-1
CASGAEGYIHEQFF
>15|TRBV12-3/TRBV12-4|NA|TRBJ2-3
CASSLPTGGTDTQYF
>18|TRBV11-1|NA|TRBJ2-3
CASSLRQIPLLRGDTQYF
>13|TRBV10-3|NA|TRBJ1-5
CAINDGSNQPQHF
>16|TRBV6-1|few|TRBJ1-6
CASSPPRDQYNSPLHF
>14|TRBV28|few|TRBJ2-5
CASSTRDLQETQYF
>15|TRBV20-1|few|TRBJ2-2
CSAPDRSRGSGELFF
>12|TRBV6-6|NA|TRBJ2-7
CASSYLRGEQYF
>16|TRBV12-3/TRBV12-4|few|TRBJ2-3
CASSLEAGARGDTQYF
>16|TRBV20-1|NA|TRBJ1-3
CSAREALGSSGNTIYF